Listed below are T cell receptor beta chains from one sample, sequenced in a study of CD8 T cells in ankylosing spondylitis. TCRdb recomputed calls from the 5' RACE reads with MiXCR, one row per CDR3 protein. Altogether some 54,000 distinct CDR3 sequences are present, around 7.4% being singletons, with the ten largest covering roughly 8.1%. Material: blood, either unsorted or a sorted T cell fraction (not recorded which). The source of these receptors is a female donor with ankylosing spondylitis or in good health (not recorded which). CDR3s include the opening cysteine and the closing phenylalanine or tryptophan. D genes are given only for firm matches. For some rows the clone size is stated as once, few or many, or as a class when expanded; others skip it.

TRBJ2-5 | many | TRBD1 | TRBV9 | TGTGCCAGCAGCCGAGACCACAGGGGACAAGAGACCCAGTACTTC | CASSRDHRGQETQYF
TRBJ1-1 | few | NA | TRBV7-9 | TGTGCCAGCAGCCCACGGGGGGAAATTGACACTGAAGCTTTCTTT | CASSPRGEIDTEAFF
TRBJ2-2 | many | TRBD1 | TRBV10-3 | TGTGCCATCAGCCCGGGACAGGGGAAAACCGGGGAGCTGTTTTTT | CAISPGQGKTGELFF
TRBJ1-1 | medium-sized | NA | TRBV18 | TGTGCCAGCTCACCACTCGACAGGACGAACACTGAAGCTTTCTTT | CASSPLDRTNTEAFF
TRBJ2-7 | many | NA | TRBV5-6 | TGTGCCAGTCTTTTAACTCCGGGACCTCAGTACTTC | CASLLTPGPQYF
TRBJ2-2 | many | NA | TRBV6-4 | TGTGCCAGCAGCTTCCGGGGGGCGCCCACCGGGGAGCTGTTTTTT | CASSFRGAPTGELFF
TRBJ1-1 | many | NA | TRBV5-1 | TGCGCCAGCAGCTCACAGACAGGAGGGAACACTGAAGCTTTCTTT | CASSSQTGGNTEAFF
TRBJ1-1 | many | TRBD1 | TRBV30 | TGTGCCTGGAGCAGGGACAGTCTGAACACTGAAGCTTTCTTT | CAWSRDSLNTEAFF
TRBJ1-4 | many | TRBD1 | TRBV20-1 | TGCAGTGCTAGAGATCCAGGGGGTAGTGAAAAACTGTTTTTT | CSARDPGGSEKLFF
TRBJ1-1 | many | NA | TRBV5-1 | TGCGCCAGCAGCTTGTCTAGGGGAAGTACAGGCACTGAAGCTTTCTTT | CASSLSRGSTGTEAFF
TRBJ2-5 | NA | TRBD1 | TRBV7-2 | TGTGCCAGCACCTACCGGGACAGCTACCTCCAAGAGGCCCAGTACTTC | CASTYRDSYLQEAQYF